The 11 T cell receptor beta chains listed next were all sequenced from one sample in a study of technical replicates of blood from four donors. TCRdb keeps only in-frame clones here, not all; method: immunoSEQ multiplex PCR. The table has some 70,000 clones, roughly 90% seen once; the top ten hold about 0.39%. The sequenced material came from T cells isolated from PBMCs. The origin of the receptors is a human donor in good health.

V is TRBV10-3 and J is TRBJ1-1; the D gene is possibly TRBD1 (5 bases). The V end lost 6 bases, the J end lost 1 base, and 6 bases lay between the germline ends. Germline V CDR1 and CDR2: ENHRY, SYGVKD. CDR3 size: 12 residues. CDR3: CAIRQGNTEAFF. In DNA form, the CDR3 reads TGTGCCATCAGGCAGGGGAACACTGAAGCTTTCTTT.

The genes are TRBV5-5 and TRBJ1-1; D remains ambiguous. V lost 0 bases and J lost 1, with 10 bases in between. The CDR3 totals 15 residues. The germline V gene has CDR1 SGHKS and CDR2 YYEKEE (reference sequence). The CDR3 loop reads CASSLALHQNTEAFF. For the CDR3, the DNA is TGTGCCAGCAGCTTGGCACTGCATCAGAACACTGAAGCTTTCTTT.

The chain uses TRBV6-1 and TRBJ1-5, with a weak D call TRBD1 (5 bases). This CDR3 spans 14 amino acids. Germline assignment: CDR1 MNHNS and CDR2 SASEGT. The V end was cut by 0 bases, the J end by 11 bases, with 14 bases between. CDR3 loop: CASSEALNRQTQHF. The DNA of the CDR3 is TGTGCCAGCAGTGAAGCGCTTAACCGACAGACCCAGCATTTT.

The rearrangement links TRBV6-6 to TRBJ1-5; tentatively, D is TRBD1 (5 bases). Trimming left V 4 bases short and J 7 bases short, with 17 bases between. Germline loops: CDR1 MNHNY, CDR2 SVGAGI (reference sequence). This CDR3 contains 15 residues. Written as DNA, the CDR3 is TGTGCCAGCAGTTTGATTCGACAGAAGGGGCAGCCCCAGCATTTT. Its translation: CASSLIRQKGQPQHF.

CDR3 residues: CASSLFGEETQYF. The DNA for the CDR3 is TGTGCCAGCAGTTTATTCGGGGAAGAGACCCAGTACTTC. The chain has TRBV27 and TRBJ2-5; tentative D call: TRBD2 (5 bases). This CDR3 spans 13 amino acids. Germline CDR1 is MNHEY and CDR2 is SMNVEV (reference sequence). V lost 1 base and J lost 3, with 6 bases in between.

The J gene is TRBJ2-7, the V gene TRBV4-2, with a tentative D call TRBD1 (6 bases). The ends were cut back, 0 bases at V and 6 bases at J, with 21 bases in the middle. This CDR3 region has 17 residues. Per germline, CDR1 LGHNA and CDR2 YNFKEQ. CDR3 nucleotide sequence: TGTGCCAGCAGCCAAGATGGTACAGGGATCGTAACGCTCGAGCAGTACTTC. It codes for CASSQDGTGIVTLEQYF.

This chain connects TRBV19 to TRBJ1-2; possibly TRBD1 for D (5 bases). Germline CDR1 LNHDA, CDR2 SQIVND (reference sequence). This CDR3 contains 12 residues. V lost 4 bases and J lost 8, with 11 bases in between. This CDR3 is CASSTRVRGYTF. The CDR3 nucleotides read TGTGCCAGTAGTACCAGGGTACGCGGCTACACCTTC.

This chain connects TRBV5-5 to TRBJ2-5, with D maybe TRBD1 (6 bases). This CDR3 contains 14 residues. Between the trimmed V and J ends, which lost 0 bases and 5 bases, there was a span of 11 bases. The germline V gene has CDR1 SGHKS and CDR2 YYEKEE (reference sequence). Here the CDR3 DNA reads TGTGCCAGCAGCTTGGCAGGGGTCGAGGAGACCCAGTACTTC. Amino acids: CASSLAGVEETQYF.

This chain connects TRBV29-1 to TRBJ2-3; TRBD2 matches at 8 bases. The CDR3 loop spans 15 amino acids. Germline CDR1 and CDR2: SQVTM and ANQGSEA. V was clipped by 1 base and J by 6 bases; unmatched bases: 9. The CDR3 DNA sequence: TGCAGCGTTGAAGGGGATCGGGAGGGCCGGGATACGCAGTATTTT. Translating it yields CSVEGDREGRDTQYF.

This clone has just one count. The chain uses TRBV5-1 and TRBJ1-3; unclear D gene. The germline V gene has CDR1 SGHRS and CDR2 YFSETQ. This CDR3 spans 16 amino acids. The V end was cut by 2 bases, the J end by 0 bases, with 12 bases between. The CDR3 loop is CASSLAGSLSGNTIYF. Here the CDR3 DNA reads TGCGCCAGCAGCTTAGCGGGTTCCCTCTCTGGAAACACCATATATTTT.

The chain recombines TRBV7-3 with TRBJ2-7; 8 positions agree with TRBD1. Germline lookup yields CDR1 SGHTA and CDR2 FQGTGA. The junction had 7 bases not matched to a gene; V was cut back by 1 base and J by 2 bases. The length of the CDR3 is 16 residues. Written as DNA, the CDR3 is TGTGCCAGCAGCTTAATAACCGGGACAGGAGCCTACGAGCAGTACTTC. Amino acid sequence: CASSLITGTGAYEQYF.